This entry features one TCR beta chain sequence. The sample originates from a study of blood T cell repertoires in COVID-19. In the study overall: Samples came from the United States, Italy and Spain, spanning acute and convalescent COVID-19. Sources were T cells, B-cell-depleted T cells, or PBMCs; the material itself was cDNA or gDNA.

This CDR3 region has 13 residues. CDR1 and CDR2 from the germline V gene are SNHLY and FYNNEI. The V and J ends lost 6 bases and 5 bases respectively, with 10 bases between them. Original methodology: Scientists estimated how many nucleated cells there were by amplifying reference gene primers. Here immunoSEQ multiplex PCR was the method, and the copy in TCRdb shows in-frame clones only, minus some. V and J calls and clone size follow that table, whereas D and trimming were derived from the DNA. The data show approximately 130,000 clones, approximately 80% seen once. Material: peripheral blood. The rearrangement links TRBV2 to TRBJ1-4, with unresolved D. The source of this sequence is a man older than 75 with acute or convalescent COVID-19. CDR3 DNA: TGTGCCAGCAGGGACTGGCAAAATGAAAAACTGTTTTTT. This translates into CASRDWQNEKLFF. Variable domain in full (rest from reference TRBV2 and TRBJ1-4): EPEVTQTPSHQVTQMGQEVILRCVPISNHLYFYWYRQILGQKVEFLVSFYNNEISEKSEIFDDQFSVERPDGSNFTLKIRSTKLEDSAMYFCASRDWQNEKLFFGSGTQLSVL.